This T cell receptor (beta chain) was identified during a study of CD8+ T cells in alopecia areata. Whole-study results and caveats: Normal skin contains resident alphabeta T cells, and these are also sequenced in scalp samples.

Sequencing used cDNA as its template, made by extracting RNA and reverse transcribing it. Produced via immunoSEQ multiplex PCR; TCRdb's table is partial and in-frame only. The sample includes about 260,000 clones, 45% to 70% seen only once; the top ten take roughly 0.88%. The V end was cut by 0 bases, the J end by 0 bases, with 12 bases between. The CDR3 sequence is 16 residues long. Germline V lookup: CDR1 MNHEY, CDR2 SVGAGI. As to this clone: Its antigen is not identified.

Treatment in this sample: oral pan-JAK inhibitor, 5-10 mg twice daily. It was from alopecia areata patients that lesional scalp punch biopsies and peripheral blood were collected. This specimen was CD4+ T cells sorted from blood, taken between weeks 51 and 54, from a patient treated with tofacitinib. The source of this sequence is a human donor with alopecia areata. V gene TRBV6-5 combines with J gene TRBJ2-7; maybe TRBD2 (6 bases). CDR3: CASSYSAGPSSYEQYF. The DNA for the CDR3 is TGTGCCAGCAGTTACTCTGCGGGGCCGAGCTCCTACGAGCAGTACTTC.